These 4 T cell receptor beta chains share one sample of origin, sequenced in a study of cytomegalovirus exposure and HLA in healthy donors. Vbeta (60) and Jbeta (13) primers were used in the PCR. TCRdb's table, derived via immunoSEQ multiplex PCR, lists solely in-frame clones and lacks some. This table has roughly 130,000 clones, roughly 80% appearing once. Material: PBMCs. The receptors derive from a woman aged 45-65 years in good health and CMV-seropositive.

The CDR3 nucleotides are TGTGCCAGCAGTACAGTGGGGGGGCACTCCTACGAGCAGTACTTC. Translating gives CASSTVGGHSYEQYF. The rearrangement links TRBV27 to TRBJ2-7; perhaps TRBD2 as D (7 bases). CDR1 and CDR2 from the germline V gene are MNHEY and SMNVEV (reference sequence). This CDR3 contains 15 residues. The V gene lost 5 bases and the J gene lost 0 bases, with 14 bases spanning the gap.

This clone was counted a single time. This sequence joins TRBV5-1 and TRBJ2-2, with 10 positions matching TRBD1. The CDR3 is 18 residues long. Germline CDR1 is SGHRS and CDR2 is YFSETQ. The V segment lost 4 bases and the J segment 2 bases; nucleotides outside the gene matches: 11. CDR3 region: CASSSGTGAFFNTGELFF. In nucleotides, the CDR3 is TGCGCCAGCAGCAGTGGGACAGGGGCTTTTTTTAACACCGGGGAGCTGTTTTTT.

The chain carries TRBV18 and TRBJ2-1; TRBD2 agrees at 8 bases. Trimming at V came to 4 bases and at J to 7 bases, leaving 15 bases not matched to a gene. The germline gives CDR1 KGHSH, CDR2 LQKENI. The CDR3 runs to 17 residues. CDR3 DNA: TGTGCCAGCTCACTCCTTCCAGCGGGGGCGAGGGGAAATGAGCAGTTCTTC. It codes for CASSLLPAGARGNEQFF.

The V call is TRBV6-1, the J call TRBJ1-6, with 8 bases fitting TRBD1. The germline gives CDR1 MNHNS, CDR2 SASEGT. The CDR3 has 15 amino acids. J gave up 2 bases and V 7 bases, and 4 bases lay outside the gene matches. The CDR3 sequence is CASTRGQAYNSPLHF. The CDR3 DNA is TGTGCCAGCACCAGGGGACAGGCCTATAATTCACCCCTCCACTTT.